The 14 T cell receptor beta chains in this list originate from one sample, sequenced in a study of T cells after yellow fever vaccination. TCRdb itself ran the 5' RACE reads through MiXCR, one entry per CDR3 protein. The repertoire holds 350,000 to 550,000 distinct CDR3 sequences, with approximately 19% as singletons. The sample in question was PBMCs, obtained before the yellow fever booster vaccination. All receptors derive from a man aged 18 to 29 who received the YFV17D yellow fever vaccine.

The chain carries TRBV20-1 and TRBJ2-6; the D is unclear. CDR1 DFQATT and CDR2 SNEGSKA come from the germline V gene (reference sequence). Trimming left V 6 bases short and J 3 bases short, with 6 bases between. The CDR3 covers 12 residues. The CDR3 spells CSAFNGANVLTF. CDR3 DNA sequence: TGCAGTGCCTTTAATGGGGCCAACGTCCTGACTTTC.

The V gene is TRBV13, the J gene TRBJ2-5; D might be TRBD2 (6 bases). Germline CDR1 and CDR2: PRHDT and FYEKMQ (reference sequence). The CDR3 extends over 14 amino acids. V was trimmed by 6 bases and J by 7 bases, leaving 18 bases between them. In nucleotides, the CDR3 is TGTGCCAGCAGTCATGAGCGGAGGGAAGGGACCCAGTACTTC. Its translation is CASSHERREGTQYF.

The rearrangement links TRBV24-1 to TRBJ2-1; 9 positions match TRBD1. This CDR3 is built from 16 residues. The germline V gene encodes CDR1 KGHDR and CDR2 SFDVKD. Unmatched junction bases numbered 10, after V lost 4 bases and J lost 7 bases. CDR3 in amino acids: CATSERQTGGMNEQFF. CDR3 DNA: TGTGCCACCAGTGAACGCCAGACAGGGGGGATGAATGAGCAGTTCTTC.

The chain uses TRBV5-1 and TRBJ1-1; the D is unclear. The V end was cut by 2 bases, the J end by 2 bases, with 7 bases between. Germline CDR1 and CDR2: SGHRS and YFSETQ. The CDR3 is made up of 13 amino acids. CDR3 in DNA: TGCGCCAGCAGCTTTCGACAAAACACTGAAGCTTTCTTT. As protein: CASSFRQNTEAFF.

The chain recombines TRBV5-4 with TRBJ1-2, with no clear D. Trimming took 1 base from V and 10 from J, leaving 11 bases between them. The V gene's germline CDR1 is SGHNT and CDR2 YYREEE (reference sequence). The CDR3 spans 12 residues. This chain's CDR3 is CASSLNAGDYTF. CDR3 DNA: TGTGCCAGCAGCTTGAATGCCGGCGACTACACCTTC.

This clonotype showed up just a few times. CDR3 region: CASSSEFDTEAFF. The CDR3 coding sequence is TGTGCCAGCAGCTCAGAGTTCGACACTGAAGCTTTCTTT. V usage is TRBV11-1 and J usage is TRBJ1-1, with D unclear. CDR1 is SGHAT and CDR2 is FQDESV in the germline V gene (reference sequence). The CDR3 length is 13 residues. Trimming removed 4 bases at V and 3 bases at J, with 9 bases between.

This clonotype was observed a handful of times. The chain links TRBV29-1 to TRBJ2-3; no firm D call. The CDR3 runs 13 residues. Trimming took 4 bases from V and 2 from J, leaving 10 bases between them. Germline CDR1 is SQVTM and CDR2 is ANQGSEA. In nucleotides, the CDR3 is TGCAGCGTTGCTATCTCCTCCACAGATACGCAGTATTTT. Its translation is CSVAISSTDTQYF.

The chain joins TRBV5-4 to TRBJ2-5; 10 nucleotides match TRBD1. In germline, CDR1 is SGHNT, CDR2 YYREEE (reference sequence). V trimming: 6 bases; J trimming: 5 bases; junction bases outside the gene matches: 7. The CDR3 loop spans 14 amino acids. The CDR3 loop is CASTKQGQGETQYF. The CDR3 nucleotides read TGTGCCAGCACCAAACAGGGACAGGGGGAGACCCAGTACTTC.

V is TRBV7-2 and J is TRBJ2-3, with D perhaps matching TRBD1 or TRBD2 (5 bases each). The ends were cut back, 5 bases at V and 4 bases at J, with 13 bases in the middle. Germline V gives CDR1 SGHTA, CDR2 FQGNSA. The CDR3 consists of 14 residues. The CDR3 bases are TGTGCCAGCAGCCCAGACGGGGCCGCAGATACGCAGTATTTT. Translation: CASSPDGAADTQYF.

CDR3 region: CASRGTSGAAYNEQFF. The CDR3 region has the DNA TGCGCCAGCAGGGGGACTAGCGGGGCTGCCTACAATGAGCAGTTCTTC. J is TRBJ2-1 and V is TRBV5-1; 13 bases line up with TRBD2. Losses at the gene ends were 5 bases for V and 2 bases for J; bases not matched to a gene: 4. CDR3 length: 16 residues. CDR1 is SGHRS and CDR2 is YFSETQ in the germline V gene. The whole variable domain, remainder taken from reference TRBV5-1 and TRBJ2-1, is KAGVTQTPRYLIKTRGQQVTLSCSPISGHRSVSWYQQTPGQGLQFLFEYFSETQRNKGNFPGRFSGRQFSNSRSEMNVSTLELGDSALYLCASRGTSGAAYNEQFFGPGTRLTVL.

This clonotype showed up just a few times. CDR3 nucleotide sequence: TGTGCCAGCGGGTCAGGGACTAGCCACGAGCAGTACTTC. It translates to CASGSGTSHEQYF. The rearrangement uses TRBV7-6 and TRBJ2-7; 9 bases agree with TRBD2. V was pared by 8 bases and J by 5 bases, with 7 bases of the junction left unmatched. CDR1 and CDR2 from the germline V gene are SGHVS and FNYEAQ. The CDR3 covers 13 residues.

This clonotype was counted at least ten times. The CDR3, as DNA: TGTGCCAGCAGCCGGACAGACTACGAGCAGTACTTC. The encoded protein is CASSRTDYEQYF. The rearrangement uses TRBV5-6 and TRBJ2-7; D is possibly TRBD1 (6 bases). The germline V gene encodes CDR1 SGHDT and CDR2 YYEEEE. The CDR3 covers 12 residues. V was shortened by 4 bases and J by 3 bases, with 8 bases between the two germline ends.

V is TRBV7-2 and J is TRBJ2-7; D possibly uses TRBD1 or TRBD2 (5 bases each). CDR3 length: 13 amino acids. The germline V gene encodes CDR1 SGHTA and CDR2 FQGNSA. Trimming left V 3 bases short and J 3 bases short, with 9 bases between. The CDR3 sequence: CASSLGPVYEQYV. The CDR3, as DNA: TGTGCCAGCAGCTTGGGACCTGTCTACGAGCAGTACGTC.

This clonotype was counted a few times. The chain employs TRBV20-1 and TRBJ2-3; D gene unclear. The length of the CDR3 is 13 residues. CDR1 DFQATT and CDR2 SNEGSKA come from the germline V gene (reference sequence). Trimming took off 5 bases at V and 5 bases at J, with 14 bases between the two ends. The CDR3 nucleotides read TGCAGTGCTGGGATGGGCTCCCGAGATACGCAGTATTTT. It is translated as CSAGMGSRDTQYF.